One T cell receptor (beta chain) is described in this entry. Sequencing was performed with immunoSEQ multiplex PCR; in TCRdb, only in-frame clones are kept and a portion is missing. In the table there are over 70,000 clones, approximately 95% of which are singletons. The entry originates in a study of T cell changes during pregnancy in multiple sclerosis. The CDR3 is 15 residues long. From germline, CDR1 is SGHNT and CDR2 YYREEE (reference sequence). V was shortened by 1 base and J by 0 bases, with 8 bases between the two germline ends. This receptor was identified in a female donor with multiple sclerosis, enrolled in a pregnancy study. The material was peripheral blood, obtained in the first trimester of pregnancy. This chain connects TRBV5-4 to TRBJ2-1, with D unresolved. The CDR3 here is CASSLSRSSYNEQFF. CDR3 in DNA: TGTGCCAGCAGCTTGTCCCGGAGCTCCTACAATGAGCAGTTCTTC.